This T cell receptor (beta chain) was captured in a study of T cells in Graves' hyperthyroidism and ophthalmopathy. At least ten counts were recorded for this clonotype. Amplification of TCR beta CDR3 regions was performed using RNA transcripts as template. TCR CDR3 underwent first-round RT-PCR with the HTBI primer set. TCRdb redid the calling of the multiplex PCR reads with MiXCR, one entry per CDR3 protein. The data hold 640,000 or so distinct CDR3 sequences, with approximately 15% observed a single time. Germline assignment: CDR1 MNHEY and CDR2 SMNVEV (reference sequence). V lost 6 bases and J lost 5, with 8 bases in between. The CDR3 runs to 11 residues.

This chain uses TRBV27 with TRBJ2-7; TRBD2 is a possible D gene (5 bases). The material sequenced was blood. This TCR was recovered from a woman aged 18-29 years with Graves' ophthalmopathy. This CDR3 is CASRRGNEQYF. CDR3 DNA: TGTGCCAGCAGAAGAGGGAACGAGCAGTACTTC.